This T cell receptor beta chain emerged from a study of CD8 T cells in Susac syndrome. The RNA input was about 0.5 to 1 ug, and it was reverse transcribed with random hexamers. Multiplex immunoSEQ PCR targeted 54 Vbeta and 13 Jbeta TCR beta segments. TCRdb called the immunoSEQ multiplex PCR reads again in MiXCR, with one record for every CDR3 protein. The sample holds some 140,000 distinct CDR3 sequences; roughly 94% are singletons and the top ten take roughly 0.2%. Sequencing of TCR beta drew on CD8+ and CD4+ T cells from blood. The CDR3 runs to 13 residues. CDR1 MGHRA and CDR2 YSYEKL come from the germline V gene. The V and J ends lost 0 bases and 9 bases respectively, with 11 bases between them.

The clonotype was recovered from a human donor with Susac syndrome. This sequence joins TRBV4-1 and TRBJ1-1; D call uncertain. Sequencing was performed on CD8+ T cells from PBMCs. The CDR3 protein is CASSQDSLEQAFF. The CDR3 coding sequence is TGCGCCAGCAGCCAAGATTCGTTGGAGCAAGCTTTCTTT.